The 26 T cell receptor beta chains below come from one sample, sequenced in a study of T-cell reconstitution after alpha-beta-depleted transplantation in children. Preparation of the TCRbeta library used unique molecular identifiers. Via MiXCR, TCRdb re-called the PCR reads, giving one row per CDR3 protein. The data contain 250,000 to 400,000 distinct CDR3 sequences, more than 20% of them singletons. The sample was PBMCs, mostly from graft donor cells, taken 180 days after TCRalphabeta/CD19-depleted stem cell transplant. Every receptor here comes from a male patient aged 10-17 years who had a stem cell transplant for acute lymphoblastic leukemia, so the T cells may come from the graft donor.

The chain has TRBV27 and TRBJ1-5; 9 bases match TRBD1. This CDR3 contains 15 residues. J lost 3 bases, V lost 5 bases, and 5 bases had no gene match. Germline lookup yields CDR1 MNHEY and CDR2 SMNVEV (reference sequence). The CDR3 is CASSEGQGANQPQHF. The CDR3 DNA reads TGTGCCAGCAGTGAGGGACAGGGAGCCAATCAGCCCCAGCATTTT.

The chain joins TRBV20-1 to TRBJ2-3, with D uncertain. V gave up 3 bases and J gave up 6 bases, with 7 bases separating them. The germline V gene has CDR1 DFQATT and CDR2 SNEGSKA (reference sequence). The CDR3 is made up of 11 amino acids. The CDR3 DNA sequence: TGCAGTGCTAGGCCGGGTGATACGCAGTATTTT. Amino acid sequence: CSARPGDTQYF.

This clonotype was counted only a few times. The chain carries TRBV10-2 and TRBJ2-1, with TRBD2 matching 8 bases. Germline CDR1 is WSHSY and CDR2 is SAAADI. J was trimmed by 5 bases and V by 7 bases; bases with no gene match: 7. The CDR3 contains 14 residues. The CDR3 DNA reads as TGCGCCAGCAAAAAAATTAGCGGGAACAATGAGCAGTTCTTC. This translates into CASKKISGNNEQFF.

The sample holds a few counts of this clonotype. The CDR3 sequence: CASSLHGGYGYTF. In DNA, the CDR3 is TGCGCCAGCAGCTTGCATGGGGGGTATGGCTACACCTTC. This chain connects TRBV5-1 to TRBJ1-2; D may be TRBD1 (5 bases). CDR3 length: 13 amino acids. Germline CDR1 SGHRS, CDR2 YFSETQ. V was shortened by 1 base and J by 5 bases, with 9 bases between the two germline ends.

This clonotype turned up a few times. The chain is built from TRBV10-2 and TRBJ2-3; D possibly corresponds to TRBD1 (5 bases). Trimming stripped 3 bases from V and 0 bases from J, with 10 bases between. The germline V gene has CDR1 WSHSY and CDR2 SAAADI. CDR3 length: 15 residues. This CDR3 is CASSDMQGSTDTQYF. The CDR3, as DNA: TGCGCCAGCAGTGATATGCAGGGTAGCACAGATACGCAGTATTTT.

This sequence joins TRBV29-1 and TRBJ2-7; a possible D gene is TRBD2 (6 bases). V was shortened by 4 bases and J by 1 base, with 17 bases between the two germline ends. Germline values: CDR1 SQVTM, CDR2 ANQGSEA. The CDR3 totals 15 residues. The CDR3 bases are TGCAGCGTTGCTGATCCTCCGGGACTTTCCTACGAGCAGTACTTC. Translated, it gives CSVADPPGLSYEQYF.

V gene TRBV29-1 combines with J gene TRBJ2-7; a possible D gene is TRBD2 (6 bases). V shed 1 base and J shed 0 bases, with 10 bases lying between them. Germline V gives CDR1 SQVTM, CDR2 ANQGSEA. The CDR3 is 14 amino acids. This CDR3 reads CSVEVGGSSYEQYF. CDR3 sequence (DNA): TGCAGCGTTGAAGTTGGGGGGAGCTCCTACGAGCAGTACTTC.

The CDR3 spells CASSPTGELAFF. The DNA for the CDR3 is TGTGCCAGCAGCCCGACAGGGGAATTAGCTTTCTTT. V gene TRBV7-3 combines with J gene TRBJ1-1, with 8 bases matching TRBD1. With V trimmed by 5 bases and J by 10 bases, 6 bases remained unmatched. CDR3 length: 12 amino acids. Germline V gene lookup returns CDR1 SGHTA and CDR2 FQGTGA.

This chain connects TRBV5-1 to TRBJ2-6; 7 bases map to TRBD2. This CDR3 contains 18 residues. Unmatched junction bases numbered 11, after V lost 5 bases and J lost 0 bases. Per the germline V gene, CDR1 is SGHRS and CDR2 is YFSETQ. CDR3 sequence reads: CASRVRRERYSGANVLTF. In DNA, the CDR3 is TGCGCCAGCAGGGTTCGGCGGGAGCGGTACTCTGGGGCCAACGTCCTGACTTTC.

This sequence joins TRBV7-8 and TRBJ2-7; tentatively, D is TRBD1 (6 bases). This CDR3 is built from 16 residues. The V end was cut by 5 bases, the J end by 2 bases, with 19 bases between. Germline CDR1 SGHVS, CDR2 FQNEAQ. The CDR3 DNA is TGTGCCAGCAGCGGACTCGACAGGCAGCGGCCCTACGAGCAGTACTTC. It translates to CASSGLDRQRPYEQYF.

This clonotype was seen only a few times. At one end, the junction sequence differs from germline, possibly due to a read error. The chain couples TRBV5-6 to TRBJ1-1; 8 nucleotides match TRBD1. The CDR3 has 14 amino acids. CDR1 is SGHDT, CDR2 YYEEEE, per germline. CDR3 amino acids: CASSLALAGGSFLF. The CDR3 bases are TGTGCCAGCAGCTTGGCCCTGGCAGGGGGCTCTTTCCTCTTT. Complete variable domain (other parts from reference TRBV5-6 and TRBJ1-1): DAGVTQSPTHLIKTRGQQVTLRCSPKSGHDTVSWYQQALGQGPQFIFQYYEEEERQRGNFPDRFSGHQFPNYSSELNVNALLLGDSALYLCASSLALAGGSFLFGQGTRLTVV.

The rearrangement links TRBV6-1 to TRBJ2-6; D is uncertain. V was pared by 5 bases and J by 0 bases, with 11 bases between. The CDR3 has 16 amino acids. Per germline, CDR1 MNHNS and CDR2 SASEGT. CDR3 in DNA: TGTGCCAGCAGTCAATGGAGCCTCTCTGGGGCCAACGTCCTGACTTTC. It specifies CASSQWSLSGANVLTF.

This sequence joins TRBV20-1 and TRBJ2-1, with TRBD2 matching over 11 bases. V lost 3 bases, J lost 6 bases, and 10 bases stayed unmatched. This CDR3 is built from 16 residues. The germline CDR1 and CDR2 sequences are DFQATT and SNEGSKA (reference sequence). CDR3 sequence: CSASRWLTSGSNEQFF. The CDR3 nucleotides read TGCAGTGCTAGCAGGTGGCTAACTAGCGGGAGCAATGAGCAGTTCTTC.

The genes are TRBV5-1 and TRBJ1-6, with D hard to call. Germline V CDR1 and CDR2: SGHRS, YFSETQ. CDR3 length: 15 amino acids. The V end lost 4 bases, the J end lost 7 bases, and 15 bases lay between the germline ends. Written as DNA, the CDR3 is TGCGCCAGCAGCAAATACCGGGTCGTCAATTCACCCCTCCACTTT. It specifies CASSKYRVVNSPLHF.

This clonotype was seen a few times. The rearrangement uses TRBV2 and TRBJ2-3; TRBD2 matches at 9 bases. V shed 6 bases, J shed 6 bases, and the junction held 7 bases outside the gene matches. CDR1 and CDR2 (germline): SNHLY, FYNNEI. The CDR3 consists of 14 residues. The CDR3 coding sequence is TGTGCCAGCAGGAGGCGGGAGGGTTGGGATACGCAGTATTTT. Encoded protein: CASRRREGWDTQYF. Together with reference TRBV2 and TRBJ2-3, the CDR3 gives the full variable domain: EPEVTQTPSHQVTQMGQEVILRCVPISNHLYFYWYRQILGQKVEFLVSFYNNEISEKSEIFDDQFSVERPDGSNFTLKIRSTKLEDSAMYFCASRRREGWDTQYFGPGTRLTVL.

V and J are TRBV11-2 and TRBJ2-4; no reliable D call. The CDR3 consists of 14 residues. CDR1 is SGHAT and CDR2 is FQNNGV in the germline V gene. V lost 5 bases and J lost 4, with 12 bases in between. The CDR3 DNA reads as TGTGCCAGCAGCCGAGAGGTTCCTAAAAACATTCAGTACTTC. It yields the protein CASSREVPKNIQYF.

The chain has TRBV7-9 and TRBJ1-2; possibly TRBD1 for D (6 bases). V lost 5 bases and J lost 8, with 15 bases in between. CDR1 is SEHNR, CDR2 FQNEAQ, per germline (reference sequence). This CDR3 has 13 amino acids. In DNA form, the CDR3 reads TGTGCCAGCAGCGATATCAGGGGACACGGCTACACCTTC. It codes for CASSDIRGHGYTF.

This chain joins TRBV4-1 and TRBJ2-1, with D possibly being TRBD1 or TRBD2 (5 bases each). V shed 11 bases and J shed 4 bases, with 15 bases lying between them. This CDR3 region has 13 residues. Germline V gene data show CDR1 as MGHRA and CDR2 as YSYEKL. This CDR3 is CAVGGTAYNEQFF. The CDR3 DNA reads TGCGCCGTGGGTGGGACGGCATACAATGAGCAGTTCTTC.

This clonotype appeared a few times. The chain uses TRBV12-3 or TRBV12-4 and TRBJ2-1, with 9 bases matching TRBD2. J lost 8 bases, V lost 3 bases, and 5 bases had no gene match. This CDR3 region has 14 residues. CDR3 in amino acids: CASSFGTSLHEQFF. The CDR3 bases are TGTGCCAGCAGTTTCGGGACTAGCCTCCATGAGCAGTTCTTC.

This clonotype has more than one count but fewer than ten. The gene calls are TRBV28 and TRBJ2-3, with 9 bases identical to TRBD2. Germline CDR1 is MDHEN and CDR2 is SYDVKM. V shed 2 bases and J 5 bases; nucleotides not matched to a gene: 5. The length of the CDR3 is 15 residues. The CDR3 protein is CASSLGGRAGDTQYF. Here the CDR3 DNA reads TGTGCCAGCAGTTTAGGCGGGAGGGCCGGAGATACGCAGTATTTT.

The chain recombines TRBV18 with TRBJ1-2; no reliable D call. CDR1 and CDR2 (germline): KGHSH, LQKENI. The CDR3 sequence is 17 residues long. Trimming removed 1 base at V and 5 bases at J, with 20 bases between. DNA of the CDR3: TGTGCCAGCTCACCACTTCAGACCCCGCGGACTAGATATGGCTACACCTTC. Protein product: CASSPLQTPRTRYGYTF.

This clonotype was seen a few times. CDR3 coding DNA: TGCAGTGCTCCCTTCGGCCGCGGGGTCTATGGCTACACCTTC. Its translation: CSAPFGRGVYGYTF. This rearrangement joins TRBV20-1 to TRBJ1-2; no clear D. The germline V and J ends were trimmed by 5 bases and 4 bases, with 17 bases remaining between them. Per the germline V gene, CDR1 is DFQATT and CDR2 is SNEGSKA (reference sequence). There are 14 residues in the CDR3.

This sequence joins TRBV20-1 and TRBJ2-1; 11 bases match TRBD2. The V gene's germline CDR1 is DFQATT and CDR2 SNEGSKA (reference sequence). The CDR3 is 15 residues long. J gave up 4 bases and V 4 bases, and 6 bases lay outside the gene matches. CDR3 DNA sequence: TGCAGTGCTAAACCCTGGACTAGCGGGTACAATGAGCAGTTCTTC. Its translation: CSAKPWTSGYNEQFF.

A few counts support this clonotype. The chain employs TRBV12-5 and TRBJ2-2, with TRBD2 as a possible D gene (6 bases). Germline V gives CDR1 LGHNT, CDR2 FRNRAP. The V and J ends lost 7 bases and 4 bases respectively, with 13 bases between them. The CDR3 contains 14 residues. The CDR3 nucleotides read TGTGCTAGTGCCTGGGACTCTCCCACCGGGGAGCTGTTTTTT. Translating gives CASAWDSPTGELFF.

This clonotype was detected only a few times. The chain joins TRBV29-1 to TRBJ2-3; the D call may be TRBD1 or TRBD2 (6 bases each). Looked up from germline, CDR1 is SQVTM and CDR2 is ANQGSEA. This CDR3 has 15 amino acids. The V end was cut by 3 bases, the J end by 4 bases, with 17 bases between. CDR3 loop: CSVDLPGGGPDTQYF. The CDR3, as DNA: TGCAGCGTTGATTTACCCGGGGGCGGTCCAGATACGCAGTATTTT.

J is TRBJ2-3 and V is TRBV29-1; the D gene is possibly TRBD1 (6 bases). V shed 5 bases and J shed 3 bases, with 18 bases lying between them. The CDR3 sequence is 15 residues long. Germline loops: CDR1 SQVTM, CDR2 ANQGSEA. The CDR3 DNA is TGCAGCGTTCCCAGGGGCAAAATGGGTACAGATACGCAGTATTTT. This sequence encodes CSVPRGKMGTDTQYF.